Below are 26 T cell receptor beta chains sequenced from a single sample in a study of T cell changes during pregnancy in multiple sclerosis (dated by TCRdb to between 2017 and 2020). Libraries were built with the immunoSEQ multiplex PCR assay. TCRdb obtained this table from immuneACCESS and retained in-frame rearrangements with V and J assigned. These tables miss some clones; where compared with another copy, unresolved V genes account for less than half of the shortfall, and the remainder is unexplained. In this sample the table shows tens of thousands of clones, roughly 90% of which occur a single time. The ten largest clones take up more than 0.5% of the sample. The sequencing here drew on CD4+ T cells from peripheral blood mononuclear cells, taken in the second trimester of pregnancy. These receptors originate from a female donor with multiple sclerosis, enrolled in a pregnancy study.

The chain employs TRBV6-1 and TRBJ2-3, with TRBD2 identical over 9 bases. Germline V lookup: CDR1 MNHNS, CDR2 SASEGT. V gave up 2 bases and J gave up 8 bases; unmatched junction bases: 5. The CDR3 extends over 14 amino acids. CDR3 bases: TGTGCCAGCAGTGAACGGGGACTAGCCGTTACGCAGTATTTT. Its protein is CASSERGLAVTQYF.

The chain is built from TRBV18 and TRBJ2-5, with 10 bases identical to TRBD2. There are 16 residues in the CDR3. The germline V gene has CDR1 KGHSH and CDR2 LQKENI. J was trimmed by 1 base and V by 1 base; bases with no gene match: 3. Here the CDR3 DNA reads TGTGCCAGCTCACCACTCCGGACTAGCGGCCAAGAGACCCAGTACTTC. Amino acid sequence: CASSPLRTSGQETQYF.

The rearrangement uses TRBV5-1 and TRBJ2-1; TRBD2 is a possible D gene (6 bases). CDR1 SGHRS and CDR2 YFSETQ come from the germline V gene. The CDR3 runs 17 residues. V was pared by 0 bases and J by 8 bases, with 21 bases between. The CDR3 sequence is CASSLVFRDSSGHEQFF. CDR3 DNA: TGCGCCAGCAGCTTGGTTTTCCGGGACTCTTCCGGCCATGAGCAGTTCTTC.

The genes are TRBV2 and TRBJ1-4, with D unresolved. This CDR3 is built from 15 residues. Germline V gives CDR1 SNHLY, CDR2 FYNNEI. V lost 0 bases and J lost 10, with 15 bases in between. The CDR3 DNA is TGTGCCAGCAGTGAAGCGCTTGGCAGCACGGGAAAACTGTTTTTT. Protein: CASSEALGSTGKLFF.

V gene TRBV19 combines with J gene TRBJ2-1, with unresolved D. Between the trimmed V and J ends, which lost 7 bases and 6 bases, there was a span of 19 bases. The CDR3 loop spans 15 amino acids. Germline V gene sequence: CDR1 LNHDA, CDR2 SQIVND (reference sequence). In nucleotides, the CDR3 is TGTGCCAGTACCCCGACTGCCCCTTTTGGCAATGAGCAGTTCTTC. As protein: CASTPTAPFGNEQFF.

This clone was detected only a few times. This sequence joins TRBV2 and TRBJ2-7; 12 nucleotides align to TRBD2. This CDR3 region has 17 residues. J was trimmed by 12 bases and V by 6 bases; bases with no gene match: 21. The germline CDR1 and CDR2 sequences are SNHLY and FYNNEI. The CDR3 DNA is TGTGCCAGCAGCTATCTTCGGGGGGGACTAGCGGGCCTGAGCATGTACTTC. This encodes CASSYLRGGLAGLSMYF. The full variable domain, with the rest looked up from reference TRBV2 and TRBJ2-7, is EPEVTQTPSHQVTQMGQEVILRCVPISNHLYFYWYRQILGQKVEFLVSFYNNEISEKSEIFDDQFSVERPDGSNFTLKIRSTKLEDSAMYFCASSYLRGGLAGLSMYFGPGTRLTVT.

This chain connects TRBV7-9 to TRBJ2-5; TRBD2 matches 10 bases. Trimming cost V 8 bases and J 5 bases; bases outside gene matches: 8. The CDR3 runs to 14 residues. From germline, CDR1 is SEHNR and CDR2 FQNEAQ (reference sequence). CDR3: CASGSGRAGETQYF. Here the CDR3 DNA reads TGTGCCAGCGGGAGCGGGAGGGCCGGGGAGACCCAGTACTTC.

V usage is TRBV30 and J usage is TRBJ1-5; perhaps TRBD1 as D (5 bases). The V gene's germline CDR1 is GTSNPN and CDR2 SVGIG (reference sequence). Between the trimmed V and J ends, which lost 0 bases and 4 bases, there was a span of 10 bases. The CDR3 extends over 14 amino acids. The chain's CDR3 is CAWSVGAGNQPQHF. CDR3 nucleotide sequence: TGTGCCTGGAGTGTAGGGGCGGGAAATCAGCCCCAGCATTTT.

The V call is TRBV5-6, the J call TRBJ2-3; 13 bases match TRBD2. Germline V lookup: CDR1 SGHDT, CDR2 YYEEEE. The CDR3 sequence is 17 residues long. V shed 3 bases, J shed 1 base, and the junction held 5 bases outside the gene matches. The CDR3 nucleotides are TGTGCCAGCAGCTCGGGACTAGCGGGACACCGCACAGATACGCAGTATTTT. The encoded protein is CASSSGLAGHRTDTQYF.

The rearrangement uses TRBV5-1 and TRBJ2-6, with no clear D. The CDR3 loop spans 15 amino acids. CDR1 and CDR2 from the germline V gene are SGHRS and YFSETQ. Trimming left V 3 bases short and J 1 base short, with 8 bases between. The CDR3 coding sequence is TGCGCCAGCAGCTCGGTACCTTCTGGGGCCAACGTCCTGACTTTC. It codes for CASSSVPSGANVLTF.

This clone has only one observation. This chain joins TRBV14 and TRBJ2-3; 7 nucleotides line up with TRBD1. The CDR3 contains 14 residues. V lost 4 bases and J lost 2; bases outside the gene matches: 3. Germline lookup yields CDR1 SGHDN and CDR2 FVKESK. The chain's CDR3 is CASSPGTDTDTQYF. The CDR3 DNA reads as TGTGCCAGCAGCCCAGGGACAGACACAGATACGCAGTATTTT.

The rearrangement links TRBV4-1 to TRBJ2-3; no clear D. The CDR3 loop spans 14 amino acids. Between the trimmed V and J ends, which lost 0 bases and 1 base, there was a span of 5 bases. The germline V gene has CDR1 MGHRA and CDR2 YSYEKL. CDR3 nucleotides: TGCGCCAGCAGCCAAGAGGGCCGCACAGATACGCAGTATTTT. Translating it yields CASSQEGRTDTQYF.

The chain joins TRBV28 to TRBJ1-1; D is uncertain. Deletions cut 4 bases from V and 0 bases from J, with 12 bases between. Germline-derived CDR1 and CDR2 are MDHEN and SYDVKM. This CDR3 comprises 15 residues. CDR3 bases: TGTGCCAGCAGTTCGGGCAAGGGAGTGAACACTGAAGCTTTCTTT. It codes for CASSSGKGVNTEAFF.

Worth noting for this clone: At one end the junction does not follow the germline gene, possibly because of a read error. This chain connects TRBV7-7 to TRBJ2-5; 8 bases map to TRBD2. CDR1 and CDR2 (germline): SSHAT, FNYEAQ (reference sequence). The CDR3 contains 13 residues. CDR3 sequence: CASSAGGRETQYF. The CDR3 DNA is TGTGCTAGCAGCGCGGGAGGACGGGAGACCCAGTACTTC.

The V gene is TRBV18, the J gene TRBJ1-2; the D gene is possibly TRBD1 (6 bases). Trimming left V 5 bases short and J 0 bases short, with 10 bases between. The germline V gene encodes CDR1 KGHSH and CDR2 LQKENI. The CDR3 runs to 14 residues. The CDR3 nucleotides are TGTGCCAGCTCAACAGGGACTACTAACTATGGCTACACCTTC. Protein: CASSTGTTNYGYTF.

The chain recombines TRBV28 with TRBJ2-7; perhaps TRBD2 as D (7 bases). The V and J ends lost 6 bases and 3 bases respectively, with 18 bases between them. The length of the CDR3 is 15 residues. Per germline, CDR1 MDHEN and CDR2 SYDVKM. CDR3 residues: CASSPGGAGSYEQYF. The CDR3 region has the DNA TGTGCCAGCAGCCCTGGGGGGGCAGGGAGCTACGAGCAGTACTTC.

The sample holds a few counts of this clone. This chain connects TRBV18 to TRBJ1-4; 8 nucleotides line up with TRBD1. The CDR3 sequence is 13 residues long. Germline CDR1 and CDR2: KGHSH and LQKENI. V shed 3 bases, J shed 7 bases, and the junction held 1 base outside the gene matches. The CDR3 here is CASSPGTGEKLFF. In DNA form, the CDR3 reads TGTGCCAGCTCACCTGGGACAGGTGAAAAACTGTTTTTT. The entire variable domain, with the rest obtained from reference TRBV18 and TRBJ1-4, is as follows: NAGVMQNPRHLVRRRGQEARLRCSPMKGHSHVYWYRQLPEEGLKFMVYLQKENIIDESGMPKERFSAEFPKEGPSILRIQQVVRGDSAAYFCASSPGTGEKLFFGSGTQLSVL.

V and J are TRBV11-2 and TRBJ2-1; 7 bases line up with TRBD2. The ends lost 1 base at V and 5 bases at J; junction bases unmatched: 8. CDR1 is SGHAT and CDR2 is FQNNGV in the germline V gene. The CDR3 sequence is 16 residues long. The CDR3 DNA sequence: TGTGCCAGCAGCTTAGTTTTTCAGCGGGGAAACAATGAGCAGTTCTTC. Amino acid sequence: CASSLVFQRGNNEQFF.

V and J are TRBV12-5 and TRBJ1-3, with unresolved D. Trimming stripped 2 bases from V and 0 bases from J, with 8 bases between. Germline-derived CDR1 and CDR2 are LGHNT and FRNRAP. The CDR3 extends over 15 amino acids. The CDR3 DNA sequence: TGTGCTAGTGGTTTGCTCAGAATCTCTGGAAACACCATATATTTT. Encoded protein: CASGLLRISGNTIYF.

The V and J genes are TRBV6-1 and TRBJ2-1; 8 bases line up with TRBD1. CDR1 is MNHNS, CDR2 SASEGT, per germline. This CDR3 has 16 residues. J gave up 3 bases and V 4 bases, and 8 bases lay outside the gene matches. The CDR3 bases are TGTGCCAGCAGTGCCAGGCAGGGGGCCTACTACAATGAGCAGTTCTTC. Protein sequence: CASSARQGAYYNEQFF.

By frequency in the sample, this clone is medium-sized (0.01 to 0.1%). The chain is built from TRBV7-8 and TRBJ2-7; the D gene is possibly TRBD2 (5 bases). The germline gives CDR1 SGHVS, CDR2 FQNEAQ. The CDR3 is 13 amino acids. Trimming removed 5 bases from V and 4 bases from J, with 12 bases in between. CDR3 sequence (DNA): TGTGCCAGCAGCCTTGGACGGGATTACGAGCAGTACTTC. Translated: CASSLGRDYEQYF.

The J gene is TRBJ2-2, the V gene TRBV4-3; 8 bases fit TRBD2. V dropped 4 bases and J dropped 1; count of bases not matched to a gene: 5. CDR3 length equals 16 residues. The germline V gene encodes CDR1 LGHNA and CDR2 YSLEER. The CDR3 DNA reads TGCGCCAGCAGCCGAGCGCTAGCGGGGAACACCGGGGAGCTGTTTTTT. It encodes CASSRALAGNTGELFF.

The V and J genes are TRBV6-1 and TRBJ1-2; D remains ambiguous. V was clipped by 10 bases and J by 0 bases, with 18 bases between them. Germline CDR1 reads MNHNS; CDR2 reads SASEGT. CDR3 length: 15 residues. The CDR3 DNA reads TGTGCCACCACTGCAACCCACAGAGCTAACTATGGCTACACCTTC. It encodes CATTATHRANYGYTF.

The chain joins TRBV5-6 to TRBJ2-7; possible D gene TRBD2, 5 bases. Germline V gene sequence: CDR1 SGHDT, CDR2 YYEEEE. The CDR3 has 14 amino acids. The V end was cut by 2 bases, the J end by 4 bases, with 13 bases between. CDR3 DNA sequence: TGTGCCAGCAGCTTTCGACTAACATTGTACGAGCAGTACTTC. This codes for CASSFRLTLYEQYF.

The V gene is TRBV7-7, the J gene TRBJ2-7; tentatively, D is TRBD2 (6 bases). Germline V CDR1 and CDR2: SSHAT, FNYEAQ (reference sequence). This CDR3 is built from 16 residues. DNA for the CDR3: TGTGCTACCCATTTAGGACTACCTGAGAAGGGCTACGAGCAGTACTTC. This gives the protein CATHLGLPEKGYEQYF.

This clone was seen only once. The chain combines TRBV30 with TRBJ2-3, with D possibly TRBD2 on 6 matching bases. The CDR3 runs 19 residues. The germline CDR1 and CDR2 sequences are GTSNPN and SVGIG (reference sequence). V was pared by 4 bases and J by 5 bases, with 31 bases between. CDR3 sequence reads: CAWTRGRLDGPIRGDTQYF. The CDR3 nucleotides read TGTGCCTGGACAAGAGGGAGGCTCGATGGGCCAATTCGAGGAGATACGCAGTATTTT.